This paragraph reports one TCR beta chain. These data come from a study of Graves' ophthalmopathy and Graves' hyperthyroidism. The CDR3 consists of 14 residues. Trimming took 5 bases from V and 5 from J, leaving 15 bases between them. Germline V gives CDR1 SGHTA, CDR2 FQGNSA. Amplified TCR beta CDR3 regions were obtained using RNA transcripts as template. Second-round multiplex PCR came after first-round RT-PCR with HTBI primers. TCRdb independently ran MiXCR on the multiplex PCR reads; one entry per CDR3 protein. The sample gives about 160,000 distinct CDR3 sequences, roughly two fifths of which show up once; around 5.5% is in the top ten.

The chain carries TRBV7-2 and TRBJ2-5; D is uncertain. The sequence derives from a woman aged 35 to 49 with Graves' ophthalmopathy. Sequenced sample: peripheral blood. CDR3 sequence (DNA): TGTGCCAGCAGCCCGACCCCATCTTCTGAGACCCAGTACTTC. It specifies CASSPTPSSETQYF.